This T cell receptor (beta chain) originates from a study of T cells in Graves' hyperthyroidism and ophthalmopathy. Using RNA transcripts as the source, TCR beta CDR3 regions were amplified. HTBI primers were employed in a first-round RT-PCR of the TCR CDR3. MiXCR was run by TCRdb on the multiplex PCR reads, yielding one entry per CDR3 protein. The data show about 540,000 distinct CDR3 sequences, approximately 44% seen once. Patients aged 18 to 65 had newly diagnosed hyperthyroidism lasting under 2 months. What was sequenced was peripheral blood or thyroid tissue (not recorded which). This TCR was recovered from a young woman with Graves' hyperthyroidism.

The CDR3 spells CASSDGVFSGNTIYF. The DNA for the CDR3 is TGTGCCAGCAGTGACGGGGTCTTCTCTGGAAACACCATATATTTT. The rearrangement links TRBV2 to TRBJ1-3, with D unresolved. CDR1 is SNHLY and CDR2 is FYNNEI in the germline V gene. The CDR3 runs 15 residues. V lost 3 bases to trimming and J lost 0 bases, with 9 bases between them.